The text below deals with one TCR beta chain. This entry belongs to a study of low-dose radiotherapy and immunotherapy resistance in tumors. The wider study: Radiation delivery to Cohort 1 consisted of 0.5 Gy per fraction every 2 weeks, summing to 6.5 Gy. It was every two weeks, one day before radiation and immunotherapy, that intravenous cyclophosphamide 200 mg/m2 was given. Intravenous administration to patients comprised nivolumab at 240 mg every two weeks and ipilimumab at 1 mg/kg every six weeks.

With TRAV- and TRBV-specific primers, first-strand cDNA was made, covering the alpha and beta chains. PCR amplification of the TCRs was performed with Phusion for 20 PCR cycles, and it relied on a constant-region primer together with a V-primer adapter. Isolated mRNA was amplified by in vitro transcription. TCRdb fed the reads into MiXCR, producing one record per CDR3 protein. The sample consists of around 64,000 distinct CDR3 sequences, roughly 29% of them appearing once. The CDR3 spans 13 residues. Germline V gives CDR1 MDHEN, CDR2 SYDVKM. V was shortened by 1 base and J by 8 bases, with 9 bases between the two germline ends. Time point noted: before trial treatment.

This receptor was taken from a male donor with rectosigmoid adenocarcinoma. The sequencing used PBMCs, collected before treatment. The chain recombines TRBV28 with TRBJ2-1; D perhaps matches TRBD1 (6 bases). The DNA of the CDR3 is TGTGCCAGCAGTTTATTACAGGGCTATGAGCAGTTCTTC. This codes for CASSLLQGYEQFF. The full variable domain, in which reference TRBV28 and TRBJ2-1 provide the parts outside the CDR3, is DVKVTQSSRYLVKRTGEKVFLECVQDMDHENMFWYRQDPGLGLRLIYFSYDVKMKEKGDIPEGYSVSREKKERFSLILESASTNQTSMYLCASSLLQGYEQFFGPGTRLTVL.